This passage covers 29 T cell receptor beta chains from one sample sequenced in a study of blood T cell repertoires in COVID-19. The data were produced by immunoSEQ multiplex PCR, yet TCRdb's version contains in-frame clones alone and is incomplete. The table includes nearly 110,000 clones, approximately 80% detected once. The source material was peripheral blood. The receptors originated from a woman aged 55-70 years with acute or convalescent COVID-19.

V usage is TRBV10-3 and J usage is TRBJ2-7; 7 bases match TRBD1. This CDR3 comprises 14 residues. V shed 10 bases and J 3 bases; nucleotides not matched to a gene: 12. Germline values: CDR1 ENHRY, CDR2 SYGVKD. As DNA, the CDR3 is TGTGCCACACTACTGGCAGGGGGTTACTACGAGCAGTACTTC. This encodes CATLLAGGYYEQYF.

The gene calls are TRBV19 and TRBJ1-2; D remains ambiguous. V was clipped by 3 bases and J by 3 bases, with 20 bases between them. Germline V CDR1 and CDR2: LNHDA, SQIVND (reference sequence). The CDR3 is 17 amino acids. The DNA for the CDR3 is TGTGCCAGTAGTATCGCCGCTGGCAGGCATACGGACTATGGCTACACCTTC. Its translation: CASSIAAGRHTDYGYTF.

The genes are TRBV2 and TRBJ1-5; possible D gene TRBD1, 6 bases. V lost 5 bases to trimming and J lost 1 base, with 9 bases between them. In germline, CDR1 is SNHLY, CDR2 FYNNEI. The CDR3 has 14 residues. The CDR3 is CASSRRGSNQPQHF. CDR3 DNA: TGTGCCAGCAGTCGCAGGGGAAGCAATCAGCCCCAGCATTTT.

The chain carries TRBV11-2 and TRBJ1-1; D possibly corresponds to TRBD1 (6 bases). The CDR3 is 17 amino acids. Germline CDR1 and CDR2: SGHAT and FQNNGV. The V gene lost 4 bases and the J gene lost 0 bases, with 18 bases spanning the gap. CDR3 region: CASSWTVAKGLNTEAFF. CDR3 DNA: TGTGCCAGCAGCTGGACAGTCGCCAAGGGGCTGAACACTGAAGCTTTCTTT.

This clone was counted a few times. The chain's CDR3 is CASSVEGGAFYEQYF. CDR3 DNA sequence: TGTGCCAGCAGCGTAGAAGGGGGGGCGTTCTACGAGCAGTACTTC. V is TRBV9 and J is TRBJ2-7; tentatively, D is TRBD2 (7 bases). V was shortened by 0 bases and J by 3 bases, with 13 bases between the two germline ends. Germline loops: CDR1 SGDLS, CDR2 YYNGEE. There are 15 residues in the CDR3.

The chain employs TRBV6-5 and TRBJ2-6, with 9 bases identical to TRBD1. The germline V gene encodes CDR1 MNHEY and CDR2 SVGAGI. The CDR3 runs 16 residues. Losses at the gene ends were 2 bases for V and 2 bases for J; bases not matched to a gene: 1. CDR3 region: CASSYGTGPGANVLTF. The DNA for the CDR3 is TGTGCCAGCAGTTACGGGACAGGGCCTGGGGCCAACGTCCTGACTTTC.

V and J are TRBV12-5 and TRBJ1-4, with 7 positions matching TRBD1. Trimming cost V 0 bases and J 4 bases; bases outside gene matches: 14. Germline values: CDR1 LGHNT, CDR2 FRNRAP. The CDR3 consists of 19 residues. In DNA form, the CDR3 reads TGTGCTAGTGGTTTGGTAGTCTCCCCAAGGGGGCAAGGTAATGAAAAACTGTTTTTT. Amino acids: CASGLVVSPRGQGNEKLFF.

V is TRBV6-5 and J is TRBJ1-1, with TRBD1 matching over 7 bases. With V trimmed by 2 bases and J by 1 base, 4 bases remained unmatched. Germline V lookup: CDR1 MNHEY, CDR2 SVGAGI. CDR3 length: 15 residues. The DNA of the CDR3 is TGTGCCAGCAGTTACGGAGGGGGCGCGAACACTGAAGCTTTCTTT. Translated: CASSYGGGANTEAFF.

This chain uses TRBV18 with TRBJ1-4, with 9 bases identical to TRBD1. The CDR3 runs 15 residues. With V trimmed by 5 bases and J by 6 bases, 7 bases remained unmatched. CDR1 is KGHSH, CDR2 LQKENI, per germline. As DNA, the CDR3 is TGTGCCAGCTCAACCGGGACAGGGTTGGATGAAAAACTGTTTTTT. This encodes CASSTGTGLDEKLFF.

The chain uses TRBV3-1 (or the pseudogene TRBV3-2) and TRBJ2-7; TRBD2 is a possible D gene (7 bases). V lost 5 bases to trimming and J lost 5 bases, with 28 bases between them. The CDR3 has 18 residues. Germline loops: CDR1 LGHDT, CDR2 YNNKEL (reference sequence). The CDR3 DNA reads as TGTGCCAGCAGCGAAACACCCCTGACACTTCTAGGGGGGGACGAGCAGTACTTC. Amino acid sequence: CASSETPLTLLGGDEQYF.

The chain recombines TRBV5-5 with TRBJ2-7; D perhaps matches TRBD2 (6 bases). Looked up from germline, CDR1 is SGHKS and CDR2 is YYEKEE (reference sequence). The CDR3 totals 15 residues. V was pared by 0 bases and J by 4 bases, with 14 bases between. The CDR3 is CASSLVGGLSYEQYF. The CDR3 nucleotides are TGTGCCAGCAGCTTGGTGGGGGGTCTTTCGTACGAGCAGTACTTC.

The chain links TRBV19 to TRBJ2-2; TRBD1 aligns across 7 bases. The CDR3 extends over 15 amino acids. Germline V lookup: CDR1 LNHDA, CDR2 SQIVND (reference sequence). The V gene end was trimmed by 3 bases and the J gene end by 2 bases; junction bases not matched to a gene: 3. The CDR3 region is CASSMGQPNTGELFF. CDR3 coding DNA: TGTGCCAGTAGTATGGGACAGCCTAACACCGGGGAGCTGTTTTTT.

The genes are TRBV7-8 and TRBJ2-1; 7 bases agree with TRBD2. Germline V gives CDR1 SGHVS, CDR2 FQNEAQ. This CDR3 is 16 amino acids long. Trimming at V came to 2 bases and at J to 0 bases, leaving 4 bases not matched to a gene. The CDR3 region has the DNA TGTGCCAGCAGCTTACGGACTAGGAGCTCCTACAATGAGCAGTTCTTC. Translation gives CASSLRTRSSYNEQFF.

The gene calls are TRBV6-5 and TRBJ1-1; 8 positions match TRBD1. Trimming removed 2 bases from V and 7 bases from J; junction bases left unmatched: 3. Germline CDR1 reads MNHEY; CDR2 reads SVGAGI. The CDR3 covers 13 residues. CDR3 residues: CASSYQGASEAFF. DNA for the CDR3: TGTGCCAGCAGTTACCAGGGGGCTAGTGAAGCTTTCTTT.

CDR3 DNA sequence: TGTGCCATCACCGGATCAGGACAGGGGGTGATCGAGCAGTACTTC. It is translated as CAITGSGQGVIEQYF. This chain links TRBV10-3 with TRBJ2-7, with 10 bases that match TRBD1. Germline V gene sequence: CDR1 ENHRY, CDR2 SYGVKD. Germline trimming cut 7 bases from V and 6 bases from J; bases unmatched to any gene: 12. The CDR3 contains 15 residues.

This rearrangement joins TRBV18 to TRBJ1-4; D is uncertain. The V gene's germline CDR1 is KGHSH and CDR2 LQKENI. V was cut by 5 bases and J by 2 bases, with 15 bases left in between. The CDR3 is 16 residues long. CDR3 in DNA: TGTGCCAGCTCATCCTCGGGAGGGCGCACTAATGAAAAACTGTTTTTT. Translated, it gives CASSSSGGRTNEKLFF. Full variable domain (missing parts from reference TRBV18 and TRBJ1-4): NAGVMQNPRHLVRRRGQEARLRCSPMKGHSHVYWYRQLPEEGLKFMVYLQKENIIDESGMPKERFSAEFPKEGPSILRIQQVVRGDSAAYFCASSSSGGRTNEKLFFGSGTQLSVL.

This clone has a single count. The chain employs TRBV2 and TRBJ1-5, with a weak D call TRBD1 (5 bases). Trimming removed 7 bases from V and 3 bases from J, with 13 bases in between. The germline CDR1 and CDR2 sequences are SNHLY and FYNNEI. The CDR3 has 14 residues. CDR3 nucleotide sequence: TGTGCCAGCAACTTTCTGGGGCCCAATCAGCCCCAGCATTTT. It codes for CASNFLGPNQPQHF.

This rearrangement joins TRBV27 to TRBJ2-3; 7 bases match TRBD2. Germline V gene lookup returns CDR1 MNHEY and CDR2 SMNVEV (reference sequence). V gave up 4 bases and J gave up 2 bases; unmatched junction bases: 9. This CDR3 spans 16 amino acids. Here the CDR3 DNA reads TGTGCCAGCAGTTCTACTAGCGAAGGGCTCACAGATACGCAGTATTTT. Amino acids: CASSSTSEGLTDTQYF.

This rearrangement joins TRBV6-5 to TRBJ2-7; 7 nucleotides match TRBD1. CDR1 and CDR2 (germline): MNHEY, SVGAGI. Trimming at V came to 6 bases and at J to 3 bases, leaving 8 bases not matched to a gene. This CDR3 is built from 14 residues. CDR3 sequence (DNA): TGTGCCAGCAGCTCACCGGGACAGTTCTACGAGCAGTACTTC. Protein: CASSSPGQFYEQYF.

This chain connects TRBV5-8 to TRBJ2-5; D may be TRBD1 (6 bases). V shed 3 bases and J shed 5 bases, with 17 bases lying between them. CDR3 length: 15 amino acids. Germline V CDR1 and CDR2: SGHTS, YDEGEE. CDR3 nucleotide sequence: TGTGCCAGCAGCTCGCGGACAACAGGGAGCGAGACCCAGTACTTC. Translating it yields CASSSRTTGSETQYF.

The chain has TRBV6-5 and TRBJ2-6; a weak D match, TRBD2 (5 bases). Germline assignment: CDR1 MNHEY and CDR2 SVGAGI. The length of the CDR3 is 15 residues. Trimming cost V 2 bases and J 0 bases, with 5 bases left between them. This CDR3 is CASSYGSSGANVLTF. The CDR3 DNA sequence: TGTGCCAGCAGTTACGGGAGCTCTGGGGCCAACGTCCTGACTTTC.

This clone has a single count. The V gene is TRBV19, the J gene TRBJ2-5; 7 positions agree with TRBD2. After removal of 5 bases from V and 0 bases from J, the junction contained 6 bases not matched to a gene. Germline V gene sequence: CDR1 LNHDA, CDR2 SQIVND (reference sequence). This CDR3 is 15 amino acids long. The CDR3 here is CASSVSGNYQETQYF. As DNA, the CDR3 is TGTGCCAGTAGTGTAAGCGGGAACTACCAAGAGACCCAGTACTTC.

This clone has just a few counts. CDR3 loop: CASSFGQGTYNEQFF. The CDR3 nucleotides are TGCGCCAGCAGCTTCGGACAGGGAACCTACAATGAGCAGTTCTTC. The genes are TRBV5-1 and TRBJ2-1; 8 bases line up with TRBD1. The V segment lost 2 bases and the J segment 2 bases; nucleotides outside the gene matches: 3. This CDR3 is 15 amino acids long. The germline V gene encodes CDR1 SGHRS and CDR2 YFSETQ.

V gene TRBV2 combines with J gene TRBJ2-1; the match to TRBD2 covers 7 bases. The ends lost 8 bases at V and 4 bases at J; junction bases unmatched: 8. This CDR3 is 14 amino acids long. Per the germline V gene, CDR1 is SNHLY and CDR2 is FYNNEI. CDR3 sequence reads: CASLRLALYNEQFF. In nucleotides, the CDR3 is TGTGCCAGCCTACGACTAGCCCTTTACAATGAGCAGTTCTTC.

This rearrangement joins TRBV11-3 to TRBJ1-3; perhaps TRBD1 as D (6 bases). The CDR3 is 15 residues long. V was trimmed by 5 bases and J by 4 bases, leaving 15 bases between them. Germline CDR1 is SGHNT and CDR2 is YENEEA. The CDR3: CASSATWGPGNTIYF. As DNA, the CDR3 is TGTGCCAGCAGCGCTACCTGGGGGCCGGGAAACACCATATATTTT. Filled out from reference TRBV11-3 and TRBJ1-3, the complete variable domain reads EAGVVQSPRYKIIEKKQPVAFWCNPISGHNTLYWYLQNLGQGPELLIRYENEEAVDDSQLPKDRFSAERLKGVDSTLKIQPAELGDSAVYLCASSATWGPGNTIYFGEGSWLTVV.

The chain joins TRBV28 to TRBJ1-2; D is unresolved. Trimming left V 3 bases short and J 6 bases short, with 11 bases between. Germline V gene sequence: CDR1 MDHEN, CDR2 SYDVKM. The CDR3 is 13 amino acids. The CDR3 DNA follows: TGTGCCAGCAGTTTGCTAAGCGGGGATGGCTACACCTTC. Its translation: CASSLLSGDGYTF.

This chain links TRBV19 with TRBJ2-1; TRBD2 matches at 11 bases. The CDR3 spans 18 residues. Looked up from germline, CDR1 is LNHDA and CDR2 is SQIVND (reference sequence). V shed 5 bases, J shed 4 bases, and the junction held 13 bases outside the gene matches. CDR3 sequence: CASSPEASGGLSYNEQFF. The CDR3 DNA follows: TGTGCCAGTAGTCCAGAGGCTAGCGGGGGGCTATCATACAATGAGCAGTTCTTC.

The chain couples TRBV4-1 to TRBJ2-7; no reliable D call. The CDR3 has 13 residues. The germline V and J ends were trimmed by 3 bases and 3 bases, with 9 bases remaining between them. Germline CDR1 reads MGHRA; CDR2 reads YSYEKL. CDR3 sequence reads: CASSQGAFYEQYF. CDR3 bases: TGCGCCAGCAGCCAGGGCGCGTTCTACGAGCAGTACTTC.

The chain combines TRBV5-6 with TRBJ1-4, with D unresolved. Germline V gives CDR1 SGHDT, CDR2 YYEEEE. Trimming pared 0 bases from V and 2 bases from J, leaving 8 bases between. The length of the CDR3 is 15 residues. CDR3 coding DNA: TGTGCCAGCAGCTTGGTGTCGGGGACTAATGAAAAACTGTTTTTT. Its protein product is CASSLVSGTNEKLFF. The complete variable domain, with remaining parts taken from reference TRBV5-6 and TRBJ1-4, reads DAGVTQSPTHLIKTRGQQVTLRCSPKSGHDTVSWYQQALGQGPQFIFQYYEEEERQRGNFPDRFSGHQFPNYSSELNVNALLLGDSALYLCASSLVSGTNEKLFFGSGTQLSVL.